What follows describes a single T cell receptor (beta chain). The data stem from a study of control samples from healthy donors and cancer patients. Only in-frame clones appear in the TCRdb table, and some are missing; sequencing was by immunoSEQ multiplex PCR. The sample has 150,000 to 200,000 clones; around nine tenths are singletons. With 2 bases removed from V and 6 bases from J, the gap between germline ends came to 14 bases. This CDR3 is built from 14 residues. CDR1 is MDHEN and CDR2 is SYDVKM in the germline V gene. The sample consisted of blood. The chain uses TRBV28 and TRBJ2-7; D might be TRBD1 (6 bases). This TCR derives from a man younger than 30 in good health. The CDR3 DNA reads TGTGCCAGCAGTTTAAGGGGGTCCCCCCTCGAGCAGTACTTC. It yields the protein CASSLRGSPLEQYF.